This is a list of T cell receptor beta chains from one sample in a study of control samples from healthy donors and cancer patients. Assay used: immunoSEQ multiplex PCR; TCRdb lists only in-frame clones, some missing. The table has more than 85,000 clones, around 92% seen once; the top ten hold 2% to 2.5%. What was sequenced was blood. Every receptor here comes from a young woman in good health. The CDR3 runs from the conserved cysteine through the conserved F or W. Fields, in order: CDR3 protein, CDR3 DNA, clone size, J gene, D gene, V gene. A D gene is named only where the DNA matches it firmly. Clone size appears in some rows only: once, few, many, or a class for an expanded clone.

CDR3: CASSETWTGLGYGYTF; DNA: TGTGCCAGCAGTGAAACCTGGACAGGCTTGGGGTATGGCTACACCTTC; size: NA; J: TRBJ1-2; D: TRBD1; V: TRBV6-1
CDR3: CASSLTGAGETQYF; DNA: TGTGCCAGCAGCTTGACAGGGGCTGGGGAGACCCAGTACTTC; size: NA; J: TRBJ2-5; D: TRBD1; V: TRBV7-9
CDR3: CASSWRGHSSTDTQYF; DNA: TGTGCCAGCAGTTGGCGGGGGCATTCTAGCACAGATACGCAGTATTTT; size: once; J: TRBJ2-3; D: NA; V: TRBV6-2/TRBV6-3
CDR3: CATSTLYSNQPQHF; DNA: TGTGCCACCAGTACCCTGTATAGCAATCAGCCCCAGCATTTT; size: NA; J: TRBJ1-5; D: NA; V: TRBV24-1
CDR3: CASSSRDREETQYF; DNA: TGTGCCAGCAGCTCCAGGGACAGGGAAGAGACCCAGTACTTC; size: NA; J: TRBJ2-5; D: TRBD1; V: TRBV5-4
CDR3: CASSLGGVTGELFF; DNA: TGTGCCAGCAGCTTGGGGGGAGTCACCGGGGAGCTGTTTTTT; size: NA; J: TRBJ2-2; D: NA; V: TRBV11-2
CDR3: CASRQDRGSEQYF; DNA: TGTGCCAGCAGGCAAGACAGGGGAAGCGAGCAGTACTTC; size: NA; J: TRBJ2-7; D: TRBD1; V: TRBV2
CDR3: CASSSPLSVRNRWLNRDTQYF; DNA: TGCGCCAGCAGCTCTCCCCTCTCGGTTCGCAACAGATGGTTAAACCGAGATACGCAGTATTTT; size: NA; J: TRBJ2-3; D: NA; V: TRBV5-1
CDR3: CATSQDSNQPQHF; DNA: TGTGCCACCAGTCAAGACAGCAATCAGCCCCAGCATTTT; size: few; J: TRBJ1-5; D: NA; V: TRBV24-1
CDR3: CASSLEADLSPLHF; DNA: TGCGCCAGCAGCTTGGAGGCAGACCTTTCACCCCTCCACTTT; size: NA; J: TRBJ1-6; D: NA; V: TRBV5-1
CDR3: CASSEVLPGQGFYTGELFF; DNA: TGTGCCAGCAGTGAAGTACTGCCGGGACAGGGTTTTTACACCGGGGAGCTGTTTTTT; size: NA; J: TRBJ2-2; D: TRBD1; V: TRBV6-1
CDR3: CASSLALGQGVGGYTF; DNA: TGTGCCAGCAGCTTGGCCTTGGGACAGGGGGTAGGTGGCTACACCTTC; size: few; J: TRBJ1-2; D: TRBD1; V: TRBV5-4
CDR3: CASSPRTGKKGNQPQHF; DNA: TGTGCCAGCAGCCCGCGGACAGGGAAGAAGGGGAATCAGCCCCAGCATTTT; size: NA; J: TRBJ1-5; D: NA; V: TRBV21-1
CDR3: CASSPDRMYEPDTQYF; DNA: TGTGCCAGCAGCCCCGATCGCATGTATGAGCCAGATACGCAGTATTTT; size: once; J: TRBJ2-3; D: NA; V: TRBV7-9
CDR3: CASSIHTRGNEKLFF; DNA: TGTGCCAGCAGTATACACACCAGGGGTAATGAAAAACTGTTTTTT; size: NA; J: TRBJ1-4; D: NA; V: TRBV6-4
CDR3: CASTRTVSEKLFF; DNA: TGTGCCAGTACCCGGACAGTCAGTGAAAAACTGTTTTTT; size: NA; J: TRBJ1-4; D: NA; V: TRBV19
CDR3: CASSQDDGGADNEQFF; DNA: TGCGCCAGCAGCCAAGACGACGGCGGGGCTGACAATGAGCAGTTCTTC; size: NA; J: TRBJ2-1; D: NA; V: TRBV4-3
CDR3: CASSQVAQAYNSPLHF; DNA: TGCGCCAGCAGCCAAGTGGCCCAGGCCTATAATTCACCCCTCCACTTT; size: NA; J: TRBJ1-6; D: NA; V: TRBV4-3
CDR3: CASSLARSNTEAFF; DNA: TGCGCCAGCAGCTTGGCCAGGTCGAACACTGAAGCTTTCTTT; size: NA; J: TRBJ1-1; D: NA; V: TRBV5-1
CDR3: CASSHSGVDYGYTF; DNA: TGTGCCAGCAGCCACTCCGGCGTCGACTATGGCTACACCTTC; size: NA; J: TRBJ1-2; D: NA; V: TRBV7-9
CDR3: CASSTRGGAGGPYNEQFF; DNA: TGTGCCAGCAGCACCCGAGGGGGAGCGGGAGGGCCATACAATGAGCAGTTCTTC; size: once; J: TRBJ2-1; D: TRBD2; V: TRBV7-2
CDR3: CASSEKARVGRRSTGELFF; DNA: TGCGCCAGCAGTGAGAAGGCCAGGGTGGGGAGAAGGTCGACCGGGGAGCTGTTTTTT; size: NA; J: TRBJ2-2; D: NA; V: TRBV10-1
CDR3: CASSVRSGTYEQYF; DNA: TGTGCCAGCAGCGTCCGTAGCGGAACTTACGAGCAGTACTTC; size: NA; J: TRBJ2-7; D: NA; V: TRBV3-1/TRBV3-2
CDR3: CASRGGVGNQPQHF; DNA: TGTGCCAGCAGAGGTGGGGTTGGCAATCAGCCCCAGCATTTT; size: NA; J: TRBJ1-5; D: NA; V: TRBV11-2
CDR3: CASSLYFLRGPANYTF; DNA: TGTGCCAGCAGTTTATATTTCCTCAGGGGGCCCGCGAACTACACCTTC; size: NA; J: TRBJ1-2; D: TRBD1; V: TRBV28
CDR3: CASKAGDSPLHF; DNA: TGTGCCTCTAAGGCGGGAGATTCACCCCTCCACTTT; size: few; J: TRBJ1-6; D: NA; V: TRBV10-3
CDR3: CATSDGTTGPANYGYTF; DNA: TGTGCCACCAGTGATGGGACGACAGGCCCAGCTAACTATGGCTACACCTTC; size: few; J: TRBJ1-2; D: NA; V: TRBV24-1
CDR3: CASSFSRREGGYTF; DNA: TGTGCCAGCAGTTTCTCCCGGAGAGAAGGTGGCTACACCTTC; size: once; J: TRBJ1-2; D: NA; V: TRBV27
CDR3: CASGSWLSGPYEQYF; DNA: TGTGCCAGCGGATCGTGGCTCTCCGGGCCCTACGAGCAGTACTTC; size: NA; J: TRBJ2-7; D: NA; V: TRBV27
CDR3: CAQPELRGPYEQYF; DNA: TGTGCCCAACCGGAATTGAGGGGGCCCTACGAGCAGTACTTC; size: NA; J: TRBJ2-7; D: NA; V: TRBV21-1
CDR3: CASSFAPQGAYEQYF; DNA: TGTGCCAGCAGCTTCGCTCCACAGGGGGCGTACGAGCAGTACTTC; size: NA; J: TRBJ2-7; D: TRBD1; V: TRBV11-3
CDR3: CASSRDGEAFF; DNA: TGTGCCAGCAGTAGGGACGGTGAAGCTTTCTTT; size: NA; J: TRBJ1-1; D: NA; V: TRBV27
CDR3: CATRLVPDTGELFF; DNA: TGTGCCACCCGACTGGTGCCTGACACCGGGGAGCTGTTTTTT; size: NA; J: TRBJ2-2; D: NA; V: TRBV19
CDR3: CAGRQGNTEAFF; DNA: TGTGCCGGACGACAGGGGAACACTGAAGCTTTCTTT; size: NA; J: TRBJ1-1; D: TRBD1; V: TRBV30
CDR3: CASSGRQGGAGELFF; DNA: TGTGCCAGCAGCGGGAGGCAGGGTGGGGCCGGGGAGCTGTTTTTT; size: NA; J: TRBJ2-2; D: NA; V: TRBV9
CDR3: CASSERVNTGELFF; DNA: TGTGCCAGCAGTGAAAGGGTCAACACCGGGGAGCTGTTTTTT; size: large; J: TRBJ2-2; D: NA; V: TRBV2
CDR3: CASSSGLGTHVGYTF; DNA: TGTGCCAGCAGCTCCGGGCTAGGGACACACGTCGGCTACACCTTC; size: once; J: TRBJ1-2; D: NA; V: TRBV7-9
CDR3: CASSFRAHNTEAFF; DNA: TGTGCCAGCAGCTTCCGGGCCCACAACACTGAAGCTTTCTTT; size: NA; J: TRBJ1-1; D: NA; V: TRBV5-6
CDR3: CATSDLRLDEQFF; DNA: TGTGCCACCAGTGATTTAAGGTTGGATGAGCAGTTCTTC; size: once; J: TRBJ2-1; D: NA; V: TRBV24-1
CDR3: CASSQAGSYEQYF; DNA: TGTGCCAGCAGCCAAGCAGGCTCCTACGAGCAGTACTTC; size: NA; J: TRBJ2-7; D: NA; V: TRBV3-1/TRBV3-2
CDR3: CASSEGWVNQPQHF; DNA: TGTGCCAGCAGCGAGGGGTGGGTCAATCAGCCCCAGCATTTT; size: NA; J: TRBJ1-5; D: NA; V: TRBV9
CDR3: CATRGTLAQETQYF; DNA: TGTGCCACCAGAGGAACTCTAGCCCAAGAGACCCAGTACTTC; size: NA; J: TRBJ2-5; D: NA; V: TRBV24-1
CDR3: CASWSGQYNEQFF; DNA: TGTGCCAGCTGGAGCGGACAATACAATGAGCAGTTCTTC; size: NA; J: TRBJ2-1; D: NA; V: TRBV4-2
CDR3: CARGGTTHTYGYTF; DNA: TGTGCCAGAGGGGGGACAACCCATACGTATGGCTACACCTTC; size: NA; J: TRBJ1-2; D: NA; V: TRBV2
CDR3: CASSPGPRDIQYF; DNA: TGTGCCAGTAGTCCGGGCCCTAGAGACATTCAGTACTTC; size: NA; J: TRBJ2-4; D: NA; V: TRBV19
CDR3: CASSPDRPQANVLTF; DNA: TGCGCCAGCAGCCCCGACAGGCCCCAGGCCAACGTCCTGACTTTC; size: once; J: TRBJ2-6; D: NA; V: TRBV5-1
CDR3: CATSAGRGPEAFF; DNA: TGTGCCACCAGCGCGGGGCGAGGGCCCGAAGCTTTCTTT; size: NA; J: TRBJ1-1; D: NA; V: TRBV15
CDR3: CASSQEQGVVSPLHF; DNA: TGCGCCAGCAGCCAAGAACAGGGCGTAGTTTCACCCCTCCACTTT; size: NA; J: TRBJ1-6; D: NA; V: TRBV4-1
CDR3: CSVEGQGACGYTF; DNA: TGCAGCGTCGAGGGGCAGGGGGCCTGTGGCTACACCTTC; size: once; J: TRBJ1-2; D: TRBD1; V: TRBV29-1
CDR3: CASSPPGQRSSGNTIYF; DNA: TGTGCCAGCAGCCCCCCCGGACAGCGCAGCTCTGGAAACACCATATATTTT; size: NA; J: TRBJ1-3; D: NA; V: TRBV7-2
CDR3: CASSLGTGGFWETQYF; DNA: TGTGCCAGCAGTTTAGGGACAGGGGGATTTTGGGAGACCCAGTACTTC; size: NA; J: TRBJ2-5; D: TRBD1; V: TRBV27
CDR3: CASSKLAGLTDTQYF; DNA: TGTGCTAGCAGCAAACTAGCGGGACTCACAGATACGCAGTATTTT; size: NA; J: TRBJ2-3; D: TRBD2; V: TRBV7-7
CDR3: CASSLDGVGGYTF; DNA: TGTGCCAGCAGCTTAGATGGGGTAGGCGGCTACACCTTC; size: once; J: TRBJ1-2; D: NA; V: TRBV7-3
CDR3: CASSGNTIYF; DNA: TGCGCCAGCAGCGGAAACACCATATATTTT; size: few; J: TRBJ1-3; D: NA; V: TRBV5-1
CDR3: CASSYSDGWSYNEQFF; DNA: TGTGCCAGCAGTTACTCAGATGGGTGGTCCTACAATGAGCAGTTCTTC; size: NA; J: TRBJ2-1; D: NA; V: TRBV6-5
CDR3: CASSLGQTLYEQYF; DNA: TGTGCCAGCAGCTTAGGACAGACCCTCTACGAGCAGTACTTC; size: NA; J: TRBJ2-7; D: NA; V: TRBV11-2
CDR3: CASPTPVGGYF; DNA: TGTGCCAGCCCTACTCCTGTCGGCGGGTATTTT; size: NA; J: TRBJ2-3; D: NA; V: TRBV27